This T cell receptor (beta chain) was recovered during a study of monozygotic twins with inflammatory bowel disease. General study findings and limits: Varied immunosuppressive treatments among patients may have increased repertoire variability. Among the T cells, different subtypes could not be distinguished.

This CDR3 has 15 residues. CDR1 and CDR2 from the germline V gene are KGHSH and LQKENI. UMIs that had a 6-nucleotide sample barcode were put in using template switching. Reanalyzing the 5' RACE reads, TCRdb keeps one entry per CDR3 protein, without DNA. The sample table includes approximately 140,000 distinct CDR3 sequences. RNA in its total form was extracted from whole blood, and T cells were not sorted. Turning to this clonotype: The antigen is undetermined.

The receptor comes from a human donor with ulcerative colitis or Crohn's disease, or a healthy co-twin of an affected twin (not recorded which). The sample taken for sequencing was blood. The V gene is TRBV18, the J gene TRBJ1-3; the D call of TRBD1 rests on TCRdb alone, since no DNA is present to check it. CDR3 amino acids: CASSLDSPPGNTIYF.